This entry lists 3 T cell receptor beta chains sequenced from one sample in a study of CD8 T cells in Susac syndrome. When the RNA was reverse transcribed, random hexamers were used with an input of roughly 0.45 to 1 ug. TCRdb ran MiXCR on the immunoSEQ multiplex PCR reads and lists one entry per CDR3 protein. Seen here are under 550,000 distinct CDR3 sequences, more than 80% observed once, and the top ten hold about 0.12%. The material sequenced was CD8+ T cells from PBMCs. The source is a human donor with multiple sclerosis.

This sequence joins TRBV19 and TRBJ2-5, with 7 bases identical to TRBD2. Germline trimming cut 7 bases from V and 5 bases from J; bases unmatched to any gene: 13. Germline-derived CDR1 and CDR2 are LNHDA and SQIVND (reference sequence). The CDR3 contains 15 residues. CDR3 DNA sequence: TGTGCCAGTATAGGAACTAGCGTCTTCGGGGAGACCCAGTACTTC. It specifies CASIGTSVFGETQYF.

J is TRBJ1-5 and V is TRBV2, with D unresolved. This CDR3 has 13 amino acids. Germline CDR1 is SNHLY and CDR2 is FYNNEI. V dropped 5 bases and J dropped 4 bases, with 9 bases sitting between them. The CDR3 region has the DNA TGTGCCAGCAGTAAAAGTGAGAATCAGCCCCAGCATTTT. Translation: CASSKSENQPQHF.

This clonotype was counted only a few times. The chain is built from TRBV12-3 or TRBV12-4 and TRBJ2-7; D unresolved. V shed 1 base and J shed 6 bases, with 7 bases lying between them. The CDR3 covers 12 residues. The CDR3 here is CASSLEGPEQYF. The CDR3 bases are TGTGCCAGCAGTTTAGAAGGACCCGAGCAGTACTTC.